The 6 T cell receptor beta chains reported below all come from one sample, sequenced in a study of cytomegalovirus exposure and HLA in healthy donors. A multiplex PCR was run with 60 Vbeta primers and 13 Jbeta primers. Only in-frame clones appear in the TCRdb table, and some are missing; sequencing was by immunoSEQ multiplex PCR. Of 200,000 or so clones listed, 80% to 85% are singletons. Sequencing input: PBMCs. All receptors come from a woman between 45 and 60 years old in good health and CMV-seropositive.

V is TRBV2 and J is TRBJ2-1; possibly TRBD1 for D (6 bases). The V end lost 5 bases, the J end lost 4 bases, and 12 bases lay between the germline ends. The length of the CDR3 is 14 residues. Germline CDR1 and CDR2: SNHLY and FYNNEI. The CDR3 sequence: CASSSDSLYNEQFF. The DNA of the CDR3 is TGTGCCAGCAGTTCGGACAGCTTATACAATGAGCAGTTCTTC.

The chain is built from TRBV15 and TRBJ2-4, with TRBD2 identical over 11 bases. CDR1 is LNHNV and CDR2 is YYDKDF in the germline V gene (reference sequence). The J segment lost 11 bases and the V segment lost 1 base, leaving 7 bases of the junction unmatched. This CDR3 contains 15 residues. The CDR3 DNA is TGTGCCACCAGCAGAGTTATAGCGGGAGGGGTGTTTCAGTACTTC. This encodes CATSRVIAGGVFQYF.

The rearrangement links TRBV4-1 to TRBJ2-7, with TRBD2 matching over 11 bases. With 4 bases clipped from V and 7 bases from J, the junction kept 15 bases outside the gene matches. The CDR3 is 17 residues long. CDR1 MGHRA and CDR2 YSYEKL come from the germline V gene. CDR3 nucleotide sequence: TGCGCCAGCAGCCCCCCTCTTGGGACTAGCGGAGCTCTTGAGCAGTACTTC. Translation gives CASSPPLGTSGALEQYF.

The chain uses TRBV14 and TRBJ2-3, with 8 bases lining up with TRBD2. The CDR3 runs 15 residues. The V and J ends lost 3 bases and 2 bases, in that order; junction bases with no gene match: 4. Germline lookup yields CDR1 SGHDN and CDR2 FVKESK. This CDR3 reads CASSHKLAATDTQYF. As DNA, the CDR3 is TGTGCCAGCAGCCACAAACTAGCGGCCACAGATACGCAGTATTTT.

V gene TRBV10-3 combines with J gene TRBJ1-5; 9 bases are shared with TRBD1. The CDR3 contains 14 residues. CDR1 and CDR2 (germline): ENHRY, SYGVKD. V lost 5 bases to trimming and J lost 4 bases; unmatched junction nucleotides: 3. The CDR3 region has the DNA TGTGCCATCAGTCCGGGACAGGGAAATCAGCCCCAGCATTTT. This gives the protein CAISPGQGNQPQHF.

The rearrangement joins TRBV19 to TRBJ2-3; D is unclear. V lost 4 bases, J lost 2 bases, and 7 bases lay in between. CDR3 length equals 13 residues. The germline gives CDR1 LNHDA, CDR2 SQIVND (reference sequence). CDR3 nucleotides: TGTGCCAGTAGTAAACAGACCACAGATACGCAGTATTTT. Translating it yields CASSKQTTDTQYF.